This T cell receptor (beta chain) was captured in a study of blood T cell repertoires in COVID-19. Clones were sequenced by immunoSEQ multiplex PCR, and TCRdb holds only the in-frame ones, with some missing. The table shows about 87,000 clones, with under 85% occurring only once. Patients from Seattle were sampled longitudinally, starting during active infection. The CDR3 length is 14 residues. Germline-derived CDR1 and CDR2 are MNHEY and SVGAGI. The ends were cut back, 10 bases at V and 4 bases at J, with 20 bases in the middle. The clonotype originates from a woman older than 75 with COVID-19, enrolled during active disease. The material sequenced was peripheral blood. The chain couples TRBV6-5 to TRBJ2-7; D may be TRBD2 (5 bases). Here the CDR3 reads CATVGVRGGYEQYF. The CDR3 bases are TGTGCCACCGTGGGAGTCCGAGGCGGTTACGAGCAGTACTTC.